These 25 T cell receptor beta chains came from one sample sequenced in a study of regulatory T cells in long-lasting Graves disease. Building of the TCR beta libraries involved iRepertoire HTBI primers and Arm-PCR of CDR3 regions. MiXCR, run by TCRdb on the multiplex PCR reads, gives a single entry per CDR3 protein. The sample lists 400,000 to 500,000 distinct CDR3 sequences; 22% were seen once. Time point reported: persistent/refractory GD, antithyroid drugs over 5 years with positive TRAb. The TCR library was made from RNA that had been extracted from PBMCs in TRIzol. Sequenced material: peripheral blood mononuclear cells (PBMCs), taken when the disease was refractory, from a patient treated with antithyroid drugs. All receptors come from a female donor with Graves disease.

A note on this clonotype: It may be a read error: a sequence one base away is much more abundant. The CDR3, as DNA: TGTGCCAACAGCGGAAGAGGGTATGAAGCTTTCTTT. Its protein is CANSGRGYEAFF. The V gene is TRBV7-2, the J gene TRBJ1-1; D gene unclear. Germline assignment: CDR1 SGHTA and CDR2 FQGNSA. The CDR3 extends over 12 amino acids.

The chain couples TRBV29-1 to TRBJ2-5; D is uncertain. The V gene's germline CDR1 is SQVTM and CDR2 ANQGSEA. V shed 5 bases and J shed 4 bases, with 11 bases lying between them. The CDR3 has 12 amino acids. CDR3 bases: TGCAGCGTTCTCGGACGTGGAGAGACCCAGTACTTC. Its protein product is CSVLGRGETQYF.

The rearrangement uses TRBV2 and TRBJ1-4; no clear D gene. V was shortened by 6 bases and J by 0 bases, with 8 bases between the two germline ends. This CDR3 has 14 amino acids. The germline V gene has CDR1 SNHLY and CDR2 FYNNEI. The CDR3 sequence is CASRDQTTNEKLFF. The CDR3, as DNA: TGTGCCAGCAGGGACCAGACAACTAATGAAAAACTGTTTTTT.

V usage is TRBV7-8 and J usage is TRBJ2-6, with D perhaps TRBD1 (6 bases). Trimming cost V 2 bases and J 1 base, with 15 bases left between them. The CDR3 is made up of 18 amino acids. Germline-derived CDR1 and CDR2 are SGHVS and FQNEAQ. The CDR3 bases are TGTGCCAGCAGCTTAAGGACAGATACTATGTCTGGGGCCAACGTCCTGACTTTC. It codes for CASSLRTDTMSGANVLTF.

This clonotype came up many times. This rearrangement joins TRBV28 to TRBJ1-2; TRBD1 aligns across 7 bases. Trimming took 6 bases from V and 12 from J; bases not matched to a gene: 7. Germline V gives CDR1 MDHEN, CDR2 SYDVKM. The CDR3 is 11 amino acids. CDR3 nucleotides: TGTGCCAGCAGCCGCGACAGGGCGAACACCTTC. Amino acid sequence: CASSRDRANTF.

The genes are TRBV7-2 and TRBJ1-1; 12 bases align to TRBD1. Germline assignment: CDR1 SGHTA and CDR2 FQGNSA. V lost 5 bases to trimming and J lost 11 bases; unmatched junction nucleotides: 6. This CDR3 contains 13 residues. The chain's CDR3 is CASSPWDRGRAFF. CDR3 coding DNA: TGTGCCAGCAGCCCATGGGACAGGGGGCGGGCTTTCTTT. The full variable domain, rest sourced from reference TRBV7-2 and TRBJ1-1, is GAGVSQSPSNKVTEKGKDVELRCDPISGHTALYWYRQSLGQGLEFLIYFQGNSAPDKSGLPSDRFSAERTGGSVSTLTIQRTQQEDSAVYLCASSPWDRGRAFFGQGTRLTVV.

Regarding this clonotype: Since a much larger clone is just one base distant, this may be a read error. The rearrangement links TRBV6-2 or TRBV6-3 to TRBJ1-1, with D hard to call. V shed 6 bases and J shed 5 bases, with 10 bases lying between them. The CDR3 is made up of 12 amino acids. Germline CDR1 is MNHEY and CDR2 is SVGEGT. For the CDR3, the DNA is TGTGCCAGCAGGGCCCGGGAAACTGAAGCTTTCTTT. Its protein is CASRARETEAFF.

The gene calls are TRBV5-6 and TRBJ1-4; no clear D gene. With 0 bases removed from V and 8 bases from J, the gap between germline ends came to 14 bases. From germline, CDR1 is SGHDT and CDR2 YYEEEE. The CDR3 sequence is 15 residues long. CDR3 region: CASSLEEADGEKLFF. In nucleotides, the CDR3 is TGTGCCAGCAGCTTGGAAGAGGCAGATGGGGAAAAACTGTTTTTT.

This clonotype was seen many times. This rearrangement joins TRBV7-2 to TRBJ1-6; D perhaps matches TRBD1 (6 bases). Trimming left V 5 bases short and J 9 bases short, with 14 bases between. The CDR3 loop spans 14 amino acids. Germline CDR1 is SGHTA and CDR2 is FQGNSA. The CDR3 DNA follows: TGTGCCAGCAGCCAGACGTGGGGGGCTTCACCCCTCCACTTT. It encodes CASSQTWGASPLHF.

Note on this clonotype: A read error may be the cause here, since a much bigger clone is one base away. The genes are TRBV3-1 and TRBJ1-5; D gene unclear. The CDR3 has 14 amino acids. Germline V lookup: CDR1 LGHDT, CDR2 YNNKEL (reference sequence). DNA of the CDR3: TGTGCCAGCGGCCAGTGGAGCAGCAATCAGCCCCAGCATTTT. Protein sequence: CASGQWSSNQPQHF.

This clonotype appeared many times. CDR3 loop: CASSLVSGTGYNSPLHF. CDR3 DNA sequence: TGTGCCAGCAGCTTAGTCTCCGGGACAGGATATAATTCACCCCTCCACTTT. The chain has TRBV11-2 and TRBJ1-6, with 8 positions matching TRBD1. V was pared by 1 base and J by 4 bases, with 6 bases of the junction left unmatched. The CDR3 loop spans 17 amino acids. The germline V gene encodes CDR1 SGHAT and CDR2 FQNNGV.

V and J are TRBV29-1 and TRBJ1-1; D ambiguous. Germline lookup yields CDR1 SQVTM and CDR2 ANQGSEA. The CDR3 consists of 11 residues. V dropped 4 bases and J dropped 5 bases, with 8 bases sitting between them. The CDR3 region has the DNA TGCAGCGTTGTCTCGGGAACTGAAGCTTTCTTT. It translates to CSVVSGTEAFF.

The chain has TRBV29-1 and TRBJ1-2; D is uncertain. In germline, CDR1 is SQVTM, CDR2 ANQGSEA. The CDR3 runs to 11 residues. V gave up 5 bases and J gave up 7 bases, with 11 bases separating them. The CDR3 is CSVSHIGGYTF. CDR3 coding DNA: TGCAGCGTTAGTCACATTGGTGGCTACACCTTC. The entire variable domain, with the rest obtained from reference TRBV29-1 and TRBJ1-2, is as follows: SAVISQKPSRDICQRGTSLTIQCQVDSQVTMMFWYRQQPGQSLTLIATANQGSEATYESGFVIDKFPISRPNLTFSTLTVSNMSPEDSSIYLCSVSHIGGYTFGSGTRLTVV.

As to this clonotype: This may stem from a read error, because a much larger clone lies one nucleotide away. This is likely a read error, given that the CDR3 carries no conserved phenylalanine or tryptophan at its end. The chain uses TRBV30 and TRBJ1-1; D is unresolved. CDR3 size: 13 residues. Trimming cost V 8 bases and J 2 bases, with 15 bases left between them. The germline CDR1 and CDR2 sequences are GTSNPN and SVGIG (reference sequence). The CDR3 reads CAIAVGFNTEAFL. The CDR3 DNA follows: TGTGCCATAGCCGTGGGCTTCAACACTGAAGCTTTCCTT.

The CDR3 spells CAISTSGHEQYF. For the CDR3, the DNA is TGTGCCATCAGTACTAGCGGTCACGAGCAGTACTTC. This chain uses TRBV10-3 with TRBJ2-7; 8 nucleotides align to TRBD2. Germline V gives CDR1 ENHRY, CDR2 SYGVKD. With V trimmed by 5 bases and J by 5 bases, 2 bases remained unmatched. The CDR3 is 12 amino acids.

The chain joins TRBV6-5 to TRBJ1-2, with TRBD1 as a possible D gene (5 bases). This CDR3 is built from 13 residues. CDR1 MNHEY and CDR2 SVGAGI come from the germline V gene. V was cut by 2 bases and J by 5 bases, with 9 bases left in between. CDR3 loop: CASSYGREYGYTF. The CDR3 bases are TGTGCCAGCAGTTACGGCAGGGAGTATGGCTACACCTTC.

The gene calls are TRBV7-2 and TRBJ2-7, with D perhaps assigned TRBD1 or TRBD2 (7 bases each). The length of the CDR3 is 17 residues. Trimming shortened V by 1 base and J by 3 bases, and 19 bases separated the two germline ends. Germline CDR1 and CDR2: SGHTA and FQGNSA. For the CDR3, the DNA is TGTGCCAGCAGCTTAGGCCCGGCGACAGGGAGGGGCTACGAGCAGTACTTC. Its protein is CASSLGPATGRGYEQYF.

The chain uses TRBV30 and TRBJ1-6, with D possibly matching TRBD1 (6 bases). This CDR3 has 14 residues. Germline V lookup: CDR1 GTSNPN, CDR2 SVGIG (reference sequence). Trimming removed 5 bases at V and 9 bases at J, with 17 bases between. DNA for the CDR3: TGTGCCTGGCAAAAGGAGACAGGAGGTTCACCCCTCCACTTT. Amino acids: CAWQKETGGSPLHF.

This clonotype occurred many times. The chain couples TRBV12-3 or TRBV12-4 to TRBJ1-2; tentatively, D is TRBD1 (6 bases). The length of the CDR3 is 13 residues. V was trimmed by 5 bases and J by 6 bases, leaving 13 bases between them. CDR3 loop: CASSRRQVHGYTF. The CDR3 DNA follows: TGTGCCAGCAGTCGGAGACAGGTCCATGGCTACACCTTC.

This clonotype showed up many times. V usage is TRBV6-5 and J usage is TRBJ1-1; 9 bases align to TRBD1. The trim removed 4 bases at V and 4 bases at J, leaving 10 bases unmatched. This CDR3 has 16 amino acids. The V gene's germline CDR1 is MNHEY and CDR2 SVGAGI. CDR3 loop: CASSFITGGLGTEAFF. CDR3 nucleotide sequence: TGTGCCAGCAGTTTTATCACAGGGGGCCTGGGCACTGAAGCTTTCTTT.

The rearrangement joins TRBV19 to TRBJ1-5; D unclear. From germline, CDR1 is LNHDA and CDR2 SQIVND (reference sequence). The CDR3 is 16 residues long. Trimming cost V 7 bases and J 3 bases, with 19 bases left between them. The CDR3 DNA is TGTGCCAGTACCCCCCGCGCGACGGTAGCCAATCAGCCCCAGCATTTT. Protein product: CASTPRATVANQPQHF.

This clonotype occurred many times. The chain carries TRBV2 and TRBJ1-5; D remains unclear. Germline V gives CDR1 SNHLY, CDR2 FYNNEI. V gave up 1 base and J gave up 9 bases, with 4 bases separating them. The CDR3 has 11 amino acids. CDR3 in amino acids: CASSEDGPQHF. The CDR3 coding sequence is TGTGCCAGCAGTGAAGACGGGCCCCAGCATTTT. Full variable domain (remainder filled in from reference TRBV2 and TRBJ1-5): EPEVTQTPSHQVTQMGQEVILRCVPISNHLYFYWYRQILGQKVEFLVSFYNNEISEKSEIFDDQFSVERPDGSNFTLKIRSTKLEDSAMYFCASSEDGPQHFGDGTRLSIL.

This clonotype was recorded at least ten times. V gene TRBV20-1 combines with J gene TRBJ1-1; no clear D gene. The CDR3 spans 11 residues. Germline CDR1 and CDR2: DFQATT and SNEGSKA (reference sequence). Trimming shortened V by 3 bases and J by 0 bases, and 2 bases separated the two germline ends. In DNA form, the CDR3 reads TGCAGTGCTAGCTTGAACACTGAAGCTTTCTTT. Translated, it gives CSASLNTEAFF.

This clonotype has ten or more counts. This chain joins TRBV27 and TRBJ1-5; D is unclear. Germline V gene lookup returns CDR1 MNHEY and CDR2 SMNVEV (reference sequence). Trimming removed 5 bases at V and 5 bases at J, with 13 bases between. The CDR3 is made up of 14 amino acids. As DNA, the CDR3 is TGTGCCAGCAGTCGGGGAGTTGGTGATCAGCCCCAGCATTTT. Translating it yields CASSRGVGDQPQHF.

In its sample, this clonotype was seen many times. This chain connects TRBV14 to TRBJ2-2, with a tentative D call TRBD1 (5 bases). Trimming stripped 4 bases from V and 3 bases from J, with 12 bases between. Germline-derived CDR1 and CDR2 are SGHDN and FVKESK. The CDR3 contains 15 residues. The DNA for the CDR3 is TGTGCCAGCAGCCCCGAGCTAGGGGACACCGGGGAGCTGTTTTTT. Translating gives CASSPELGDTGELFF.